Shown below are 3 T cell receptor beta chains from a single sample sequenced in a study of T cells in Graves' hyperthyroidism and ophthalmopathy. There were TCR beta CDR3 regions amplified from RNA transcripts. RT-PCR in the first round (using the HTBI primer set) targeted the TCR CDR3. A single record per CDR3 protein comes from TCRdb applying MiXCR to the multiplex PCR reads. The sample contains more than 300,000 distinct CDR3 sequences, roughly 15% of which appear only once. The sequenced sample consisted of blood. The source is a woman in her thirties with Graves' hyperthyroidism that later progressed to Graves' ophthalmopathy.

The table lists this clonotype with many counts. The V gene is TRBV9, the J gene TRBJ2-5; the match to TRBD2 covers 8 bases. The junction had 8 bases not matched to a gene; V was cut back by 7 bases and J by 3 bases. The CDR3 spans 14 residues. Germline CDR1 is SGDLS and CDR2 is YYNGEE. The CDR3 nucleotides read TGTGCCAGCGGGGACGGGAGGGCCGAAGAGACCCAGTACTTC. Protein sequence: CASGDGRAEETQYF.

This chain links TRBV20-1 with TRBJ2-3, with D unresolved. The ends were cut back, 2 bases at V and 4 bases at J, with 7 bases in the middle. Per the germline V gene, CDR1 is DFQATT and CDR2 is SNEGSKA (reference sequence). The CDR3 contains 12 residues. For the CDR3, the DNA is TGCAGTGCTAGACCCGTAGCAGATACGCAGTATTTT. Residues: CSARPVADTQYF.

This clonotype occurred many times. V gene TRBV7-6 combines with J gene TRBJ1-1, with 7 bases aligning to TRBD1. The trim removed 5 bases at V and 1 base at J, leaving 10 bases unmatched. The CDR3 has 16 amino acids. The germline V gene has CDR1 SGHVS and CDR2 FNYEAQ. CDR3 residues: CASSRGNRGSNTEAFF. The CDR3 bases are TGTGCCAGCAGCCGAGGGAACAGGGGATCGAACACTGAAGCTTTCTTT.